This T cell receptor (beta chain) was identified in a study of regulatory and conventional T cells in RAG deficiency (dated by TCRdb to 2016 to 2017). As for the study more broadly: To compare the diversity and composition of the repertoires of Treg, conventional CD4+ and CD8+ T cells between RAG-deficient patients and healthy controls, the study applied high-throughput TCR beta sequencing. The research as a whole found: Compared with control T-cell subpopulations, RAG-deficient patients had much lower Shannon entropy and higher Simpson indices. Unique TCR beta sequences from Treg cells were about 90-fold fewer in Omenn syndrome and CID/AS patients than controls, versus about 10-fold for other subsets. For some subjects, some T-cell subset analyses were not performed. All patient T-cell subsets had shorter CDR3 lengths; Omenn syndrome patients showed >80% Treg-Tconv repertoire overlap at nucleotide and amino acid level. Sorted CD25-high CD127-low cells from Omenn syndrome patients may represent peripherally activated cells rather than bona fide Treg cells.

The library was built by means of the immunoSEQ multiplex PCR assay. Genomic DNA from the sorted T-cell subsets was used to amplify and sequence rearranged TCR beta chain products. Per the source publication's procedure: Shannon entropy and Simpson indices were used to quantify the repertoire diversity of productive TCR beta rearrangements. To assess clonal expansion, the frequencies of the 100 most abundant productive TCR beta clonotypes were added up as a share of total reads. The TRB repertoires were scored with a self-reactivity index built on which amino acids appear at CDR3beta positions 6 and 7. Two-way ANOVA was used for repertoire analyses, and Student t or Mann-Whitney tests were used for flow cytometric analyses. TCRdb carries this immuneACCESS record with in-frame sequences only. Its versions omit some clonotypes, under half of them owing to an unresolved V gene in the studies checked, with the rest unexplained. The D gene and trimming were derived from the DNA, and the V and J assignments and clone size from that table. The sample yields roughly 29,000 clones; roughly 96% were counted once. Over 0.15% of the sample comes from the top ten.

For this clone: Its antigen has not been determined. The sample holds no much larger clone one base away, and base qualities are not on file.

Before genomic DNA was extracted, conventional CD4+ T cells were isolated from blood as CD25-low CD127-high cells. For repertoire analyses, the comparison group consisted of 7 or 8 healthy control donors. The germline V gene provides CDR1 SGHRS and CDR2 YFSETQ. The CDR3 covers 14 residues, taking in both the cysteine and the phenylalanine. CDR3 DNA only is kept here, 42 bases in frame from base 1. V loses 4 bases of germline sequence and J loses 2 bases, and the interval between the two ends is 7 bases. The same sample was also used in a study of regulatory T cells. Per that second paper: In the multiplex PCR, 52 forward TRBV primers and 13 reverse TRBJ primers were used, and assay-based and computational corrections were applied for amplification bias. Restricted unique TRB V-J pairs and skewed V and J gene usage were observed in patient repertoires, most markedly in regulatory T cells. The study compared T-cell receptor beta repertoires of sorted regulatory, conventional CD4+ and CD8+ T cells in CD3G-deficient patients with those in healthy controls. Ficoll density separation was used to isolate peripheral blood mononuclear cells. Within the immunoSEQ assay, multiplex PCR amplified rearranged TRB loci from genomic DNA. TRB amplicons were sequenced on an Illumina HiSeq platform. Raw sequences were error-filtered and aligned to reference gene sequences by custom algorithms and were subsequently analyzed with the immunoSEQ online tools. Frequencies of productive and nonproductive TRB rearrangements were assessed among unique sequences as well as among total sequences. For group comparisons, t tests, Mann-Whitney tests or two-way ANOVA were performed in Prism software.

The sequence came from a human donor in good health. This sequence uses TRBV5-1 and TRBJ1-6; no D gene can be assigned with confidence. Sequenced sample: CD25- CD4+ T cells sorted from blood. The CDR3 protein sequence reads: CASSPRTYNSPLHF. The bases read TGCGCCAGCAGCCCGAGGACCTATAATTCACCCCTCCACTTT.